This passage covers 18 T cell receptor beta chains from one sample sequenced in a study of sequential checkpoint blockade in melanoma (dated by TCRdb to the late 2010s). What the treatment or condition label conveys for this sample: randomized to nivolumab then ipilimumab (arm A) or the reverse (arm B). Library preparation was by the immunoSEQ multiplex PCR assay. TCRdb took this table from immuneACCESS and kept in-frame rearrangements with V and J called. Such tables lack part of the clones; where checked against another copy, unresolved V genes explain under half of the gap, and the rest is unexplained. The sample table shows roughly 2,000 clones, and roughly 15% are seen once. Roughly an eighth of the sample comes from the top ten. The sequencing here drew on tumor tissue (inferred from file names), taken from a patient given nivolumab and ipilimumab in sequence. These receptors all stem from a human donor with melanoma.

This clone has at least ten counts. V gene TRBV9 combines with J gene TRBJ2-3; TRBD2 agrees at 13 bases. V gave up 5 bases and J gave up 1 base; unmatched junction bases: 1. The germline V gene encodes CDR1 SGDLS and CDR2 YYNGEE. The CDR3 runs to 15 residues. CDR3 residues: CASSGTSGGTDTQYF. CDR3 DNA: TGTGCCAGCAGTGGGACTAGCGGGGGCACAGATACGCAGTATTTT.

This chain joins TRBV19 and TRBJ1-2, with D possibly TRBD1 on 5 matching bases. Germline V gene data show CDR1 as LNHDA and CDR2 as SQIVND (reference sequence). There are 13 residues in the CDR3. V was pared by 6 bases and J by 6 bases, with 14 bases between. The CDR3 region has the DNA TGTGCCAGTAGCCTAGGGGCAGTCGATGGCTACACCTTC. Translation gives CASSLGAVDGYTF.

The sample holds a few counts of this clone. The chain uses TRBV19 and TRBJ2-7; tentative D call: TRBD1 (5 bases). The germline V and J ends were trimmed by 3 bases and 3 bases, with 12 bases remaining between them. The length of the CDR3 is 14 residues. Germline CDR1 is LNHDA and CDR2 is SQIVND (reference sequence). The CDR3 region has the DNA TGTGCCAGTAGTATTACACAGGATGGCTACGAGCAGTACTTC. Translating gives CASSITQDGYEQYF.

In its sample, this clone is medium-sized. The genes are TRBV11-3 and TRBJ1-4; TRBD1 aligns across 7 bases. The J segment lost 7 bases and the V segment lost 4 bases, leaving 9 bases of the junction unmatched. Germline V gene sequence: CDR1 SGHNT, CDR2 YENEEA. The CDR3 runs to 15 residues. The CDR3 here is CASSSEQGRLEKLFF. The DNA of the CDR3 is TGTGCCAGCAGCTCTGAACAGGGGAGACTTGAAAAACTGTTTTTT.

By frequency in the sample, this clone is medium-sized. The chain is built from TRBV7-1 and TRBJ1-1; D unresolved. TRBV7-1 is an ORF, and what it does is uncertain. The CDR3 is 13 amino acids. V was pared by 4 bases and J by 4 bases, with 10 bases between. This CDR3 reads CASSLEIRTEAFF. The CDR3 region has the DNA TGTGCCAGCAGCTTAGAAATACGCACTGAAGCTTTCTTT.

This chain connects TRBV4-1 to TRBJ2-3, with unresolved D. V gave up 2 bases and J gave up 5 bases, with 5 bases separating them. The CDR3 is 12 amino acids. Looked up from germline, CDR1 is MGHRA and CDR2 is YSYEKL. The CDR3 is CASSQTGDTQYF. As DNA, the CDR3 is TGCGCCAGCAGCCAAACCGGAGATACGCAGTATTTT.

At least ten counts were recorded for this clone. The rearrangement links TRBV11-3 to TRBJ2-7; 8 nucleotides agree with TRBD2. CDR3 size: 15 residues. Germline values: CDR1 SGHNT, CDR2 YENEEA. V gave up 5 bases and J gave up 2 bases; unmatched junction bases: 8. The CDR3 loop reads CASSPTAGGPYEQYF. The CDR3 coding sequence is TGTGCCAGCAGCCCGACGGCGGGGGGCCCCTACGAGCAGTACTTC.

The chain couples TRBV15 to TRBJ2-5; D may match TRBD1 or TRBD2 (5 bases each). V dropped 3 bases and J dropped 5 bases, with 16 bases sitting between them. Germline V gene data show CDR1 as LNHNV and CDR2 as YYDKDF (reference sequence). The CDR3 is 15 residues long. The CDR3 spells CATSSRDQRRETQYF. CDR3 nucleotide sequence: TGTGCCACCAGCAGCCGGGACCAACGGCGGGAGACCCAGTACTTC.

CDR3 DNA sequence: TGTGCTAGTGGTTTGGTACGCCAGGGTTTGGAGAACACTGAAGCTTTCTTT. Translated, it gives CASGLVRQGLENTEAFF. The J gene is TRBJ1-1, the V gene TRBV12-5; maybe TRBD1 (5 bases). The CDR3 runs to 17 residues. Trimming took off 0 bases at V and 1 base at J, with 15 bases between the two ends. Germline values: CDR1 LGHNT, CDR2 FRNRAP.

This clone rates as medium-sized. This chain joins TRBV11-3 and TRBJ2-1; D might be TRBD1 (6 bases). Trimming stripped 5 bases from V and 6 bases from J, with 14 bases between. The V gene's germline CDR1 is SGHNT and CDR2 YENEEA. The CDR3 loop spans 14 amino acids. As DNA, the CDR3 is TGTGCCAGCAGCAGGGACAACCTACTCAATGAGCAGTTCTTC. This gives the protein CASSRDNLLNEQFF.

By frequency in the sample, this clone is medium-sized. V gene TRBV11-3 combines with J gene TRBJ1-6, with 10 nucleotides matching TRBD1. The CDR3 consists of 16 residues. Germline values: CDR1 SGHNT, CDR2 YENEEA. V shed 1 base, J shed 10 bases, and the junction held 7 bases outside the gene matches. CDR3 DNA: TGTGCCAGCAGCTTAGGAGGGGGACAGGGGAGGTCACCCCTCCACTTT. Amino acids: CASSLGGGQGRSPLHF. The whole variable domain, remainder taken from reference TRBV11-3 and TRBJ1-6, is EAGVVQSPRYKIIEKKQPVAFWCNPISGHNTLYWYLQNLGQGPELLIRYENEEAVDDSQLPKDRFSAERLKGVDSTLKIQPAELGDSAVYLCASSLGGGQGRSPLHFGNGTRLTVT.

There are a few counts of this clone. The chain has TRBV11-3 and TRBJ2-2; TRBD1 agrees at 10 bases. Germline V lookup: CDR1 SGHNT, CDR2 YENEEA. Trimming cost V 1 base and J 7 bases; bases outside gene matches: 12. The CDR3 is made up of 18 amino acids. The CDR3 bases are TGTGCCAGCAGCTTAGTGGCGACCCTCGGACAGGGGGGCGGGGAGCTGTTTTTT. It specifies CASSLVATLGQGGGELFF.

This clone was seen a handful of times. V is TRBV10-1 and J is TRBJ2-3; D ambiguous. This CDR3 is built from 12 residues. Germline values: CDR1 WNHNN, CDR2 SYGVQD (reference sequence). V lost 3 bases and J 5 bases, leaving 6 bases between the germline ends. CDR3 in amino acids: CASSDPGDTQYF. CDR3 nucleotide sequence: TGCGCCAGCAGTGACCCTGGAGATACGCAGTATTTT.

The chain joins TRBV5-1 to TRBJ1-2; tentative D call: TRBD1 (6 bases). The V end lost 4 bases, the J end lost 5 bases, and 18 bases lay between the germline ends. Germline CDR1 and CDR2: SGHRS and YFSETQ. CDR3 length equals 15 residues. The CDR3 nucleotides read TGCGCCAGCAGCCCCGAGGCAGGGGATGGGTATGGCTACACCTTC. Its protein is CASSPEAGDGYGYTF.

In its sample, this clone was seen many times. The chain links TRBV11-3 to TRBJ2-6; D remains unclear. Per the germline V gene, CDR1 is SGHNT and CDR2 is YENEEA. The CDR3 contains 15 residues. The V end lost 3 bases, the J end lost 0 bases, and 6 bases lay between the germline ends. The CDR3: CASSLRLSGANVLTF. In nucleotides, the CDR3 is TGTGCCAGCAGCTTGAGGCTCTCTGGGGCCAACGTCCTGACTTTC.

This clone has just a few counts. The chain couples TRBV1 to TRBJ2-2. TRBV1 is shown as a pseudogene. The CDR3 runs 18 residues. The CDR3, as DNA: TGCGCCAGCAGCCAAGATTCGGGGGACACGGCGAACACCGGGGAGCTGTTTTTT. Translation gives CASSQDSGDTANTGELFF.

This clone is medium-sized within its sample. DNA of the CDR3: TGCGCCAGCATGGCCGCCGGTTCCAGGGTCGAGGGGGCCAACGTCCTGACTTTC. Translation: CASMAAGSRVEGANVLTF. The chain carries TRBV4-1 and TRBJ2-6, with D perhaps TRBD1 (5 bases). V was pared by 7 bases and J by 4 bases, with 23 bases between. CDR3 length equals 18 residues. Germline values: CDR1 MGHRA, CDR2 YSYEKL.

This clone was picked up a small number of times. The V call is TRBV6-8, the J call TRBJ2-1; D is possibly TRBD1 (5 bases). The V gene lost 4 bases and the J gene lost 9 bases, with 16 bases spanning the gap. From germline, CDR1 is MNHGY and CDR2 SAAAGT. The CDR3 spans 14 residues. CDR3 nucleotides: TGTGCCAGCAGTTCCCAGGGCCTCCCCGGTGAGCAGTTCTTC. Amino acids: CASSSQGLPGEQFF.